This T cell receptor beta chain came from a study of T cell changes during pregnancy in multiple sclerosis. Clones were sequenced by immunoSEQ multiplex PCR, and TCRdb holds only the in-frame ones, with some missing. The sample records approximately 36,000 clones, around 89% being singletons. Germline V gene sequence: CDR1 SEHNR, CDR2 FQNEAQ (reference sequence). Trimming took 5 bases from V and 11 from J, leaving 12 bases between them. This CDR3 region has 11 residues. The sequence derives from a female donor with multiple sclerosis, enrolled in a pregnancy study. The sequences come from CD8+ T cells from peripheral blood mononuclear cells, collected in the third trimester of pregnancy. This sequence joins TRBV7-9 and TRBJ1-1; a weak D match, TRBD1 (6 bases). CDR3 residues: CASSRTGNAFF. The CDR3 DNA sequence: TGTGCCAGCAGCCGTACAGGGAATGCTTTCTTT.